This is a list of T cell receptor beta chains from one sample in a study of cytomegalovirus exposure and HLA in healthy donors. Repertoires were generated with immunoSEQ multiplex PCR, while TCRdb's copy carries only in-frame clones and drops some. The sample includes under 250,000 clones, more than 70% of them seen just once. Sample: PBMCs. The receptors shown here come from a boy between 10 and 17 years old in good health and CMV-seronegative. CDR3s include the opening cysteine and the closing phenylalanine or tryptophan. A D gene is named only where the DNA matches it firmly. Part of the rows lack a size; the others show once, few, many or a class for expanded clones.

j_gene	abundance	len	d_gene	v_gene	CDR3nt	CDR3aa
TRBJ2-7	once	13	-	TRBV18	TGTGCCAGCTCCACCCCCGGTGGCTACGAGCAGTACTTC	CASSTPGGYEQYF
TRBJ1-2	-	12	TRBD1	TRBV27	TGTGCCAGCATGGACAGGGGGTCTGGCTACACCTTC	CASMDRGSGYTF
TRBJ1-5	once	13	-	TRBV2	TGTGCCAGCAGCGGACAGTCCCTTCAGCCCCAGCATTTT	CASSGQSLQPQHF
TRBJ2-1	-	15	TRBD2	TRBV6-5	TGTGCCAGCAGCCTAACTAGCGGGAGCGGGTATGAGCAGTTCTTC	CASSLTSGSGYEQFF
TRBJ1-3	-	16	-	TRBV19	TGTGCCAGTAGTATCCGTCCCGGGAACTCTGGAAACACCATATATTTT	CASSIRPGNSGNTIYF
TRBJ1-4	once	14	-	TRBV19	TGTGCCAGTAGTAGATCTCAGAGGAATGAAAAACTGTTTTTT	CASSRSQRNEKLFF
TRBJ2-7	-	18	-	TRBV5-6	TGTGCCAGCAGCTTGTACGTGGACCCGACAGATTCTACCTACGAGCAGTACTTC	CASSLYVDPTDSTYEQYF
TRBJ2-3	-	15	TRBD1	TRBV15	TGTGCCACCAGCAGAGGACAGGGGAGCACAGATACGCAGTATTTT	CATSRGQGSTDTQYF
TRBJ1-4	-	15	TRBD1	TRBV18	TGTGCCAGCTCACCTAAAGGGACAGGTGGAGAAAAACTGTTTTTT	CASSPKGTGGEKLFF
TRBJ1-2	-	13	-	TRBV19	TGTGCCAGTAGTATAGACGGTAACTATGGCTACACCTTC	CASSIDGNYGYTF
TRBJ2-7	few	16	-	TRBV21-1	TGTGCCAGCAGCCCAAGCAGCGGGGGGGACACCTACGAGCAGTACTTC	CASSPSSGGDTYEQYF
TRBJ2-6	few	20	-	TRBV5-4	TGTGCCAGCAGCGTGGGGGGGAGGGTCGGGACAGGCTCTGGGGCCAACGTCCTGACTTTC	CASSVGGRVGTGSGANVLTF
TRBJ1-1	-	14	-	TRBV5-1	TGCGCCAGCAGCTTGTCGGGTTGGAACACTGAAGCTTTCTTT	CASSLSGWNTEAFF
TRBJ2-7	-	14	TRBD2	TRBV6-1	TGTGCCAGCAGTGAGGGACTAGCGGCCGGTCAGCAGTACTTC	CASSEGLAAGQQYF
TRBJ2-2	-	15	TRBD2	TRBV19	TGTGCCAGTAGACGAAGCGGGATGAACACCGGGGAGCTGTTTTTT	CASRRSGMNTGELFF
TRBJ1-4	once	14	-	TRBV2	TGTGCCAGCACTAGAGACCCATGGGATGAAAAACTGTTTTTT	CASTRDPWDEKLFF
TRBJ1-1	-	13	TRBD1	TRBV7-9	TGTGCCAGCAGCCTCGGACAGGGGACTGAAGCTTTCTTT	CASSLGQGTEAFF
TRBJ2-1	-	13	-	TRBV9	TGTGCCAGCAGCGTTTCCCCGGAAGGACTGCAGTTCTTC	CASSVSPEGLQFF
TRBJ2-5	-	14	TRBD2	TRBV5-6	TGTGCCAGCAGCCCTAGCGGGGCGGCGGAGACCCAGTACTTC	CASSPSGAAETQYF
TRBJ2-7	-	16	TRBD2	TRBV7-2	TGTGCCAGCAGCTTAGCGCTGGCGGGAGTCACCTACGAGCAGTACTTC	CASSLALAGVTYEQYF
TRBJ2-1	-	14	TRBD2	TRBV27	TGTGCCAGCATAACTAGCGGGAGCATGTATGAGCAGTTCTTC	CASITSGSMYEQFF
TRBJ2-7	-	12	-	TRBV27	TGTGCCAGCAGTTTTTCAGGGTCCGAGCAGTACTTC	CASSFSGSEQYF
TRBJ1-2	-	12	-	TRBV30	TGTGCCTGGAGTGTCTATAACTATGGCTACACCTTC	CAWSVYNYGYTF
TRBJ2-1	-	14	-	TRBV6-1	TGTGCCAGCACGGACTGGAGCTCCTACAATGAGCAGTTCTTC	CASTDWSSYNEQFF
TRBJ2-7	-	15	-	TRBV11-3	TGTGCCAGCAGCTTAGGGACTGGGAGCTCCTACGAGCAGTACTTC	CASSLGTGSSYEQYF
TRBJ1-2	-	15	TRBD1	TRBV19	TGTGCCACGCTAGAGGCCGGGACAGCAAACTATGGCTACACCTTC	CATLEAGTANYGYTF
TRBJ2-7	-	17	TRBD1	TRBV19	TGTGCCAGTAGTATAGATGAGCGACAGGGGCTGAACTACGAGCAGTACTTC	CASSIDERQGLNYEQYF
TRBJ2-1	-	16	TRBD2	TRBV4-2	TGTGCCAGCAGCCAAGCCCCAGCGGGAGCCTACAATGAGCAGTTCTTC	CASSQAPAGAYNEQFF
TRBJ2-2	-	15	TRBD2	TRBV27	TGTGCCAGCACCGAATGGCGGGGGGTCGTCGGGGAGCTGTTTTTT	CASTEWRGVVGELFF
TRBJ2-7	-	14	-	TRBV19	TGTGCCAGTAGTATAGATTGGGGGCGGTACGAGCAGTACTTC	CASSIDWGRYEQYF
TRBJ1-2	-	14	TRBD1	TRBV6-4	TGTGCCAGCAGTGTCGGGACAGGAATCTATGGCTACACCTTC	CASSVGTGIYGYTF
TRBJ1-1	-	12	-	TRBV5-6	TGTGCCAGCAGCTTGGTGATAGGGAGGACTTTCTTT	CASSLVIGRTFF
TRBJ2-1	once	15	TRBD1	TRBV6-1	TGTGCCAGCAGTGGCCGGGACAGGGGGACCTCTGAGCAGTTCTTC	CASSGRDRGTSEQFF
TRBJ2-1	-	14	-	TRBV6-5	TGTGCCAGCAGTTACTCCGAGACTAGTTGTGGGCAGTTCTTC	CASSYSETSCGQFF
TRBJ2-7	-	14	-	TRBV6-5	TGTGCCAGCAGCCGAAACAGGTTGGCTTACGAGCAGTACTTC	CASSRNRLAYEQYF
TRBJ2-7	once	15	-	TRBV5-5	TGTGCCAGCAGCCTGGCCTTTGGCAGATACTACGAGCAGTACTTC	CASSLAFGRYYEQYF
TRBJ1-4	few	13	-	TRBV14	TGTGCCAGCAGCCAAGTGGTCGGGGGGAAACTGTTTTTT	CASSQVVGGKLFF
TRBJ1-5	few	14	-	TRBV6-6	TGTGCCAGCAGTTACCTACTTCCGGGGCAGCCCCAGCATTTT	CASSYLLPGQPQHF
TRBJ2-7	-	16	-	TRBV7-9	TGTGCCAGCAGCCGCCTGGCGCCAACTAGCTCCTACGAGCAGTACTTC	CASSRLAPTSSYEQYF
TRBJ1-3	once	15	-	TRBV9	TGTGCCAGCAGCGTAGGCAGGGAGGCTGGAAACACCATATATTTT	CASSVGREAGNTIYF
TRBJ2-1	-	15	-	TRBV4-2	TGTGCCAGCAGCCAAGTCGTTATCTCCTACAATGAGCAGTTCTTC	CASSQVVISYNEQFF
TRBJ1-1	-	15	-	TRBV10-3	TGTGCCATCAGTGAGTCTTCAGGGGAGAACACTGAAGCTTTCTTT	CAISESSGENTEAFF
TRBJ1-3	few	17	-	TRBV5-8	TGTGCCAGCAGCAGACTTTATGGGACAAGCTCTGGAAACACCATATATTTT	CASSRLYGTSSGNTIYF
TRBJ1-1	few	13	-	TRBV11-1	TGTGCCAGCAGCTTGAGTCTAAACACTGAAGCTTTCTTT	CASSLSLNTEAFF
TRBJ2-5	-	16	-	TRBV4-1	TGCGCCAGCAGCCAAGAAGGCGGTGTACGGGGGGAGACCCAGTACTTC	CASSQEGGVRGETQYF
TRBJ1-2	-	15	-	TRBV5-1	TGCGCCAGCAGCTTGGTCCTTCAGAGCGAGTATGGCTACACCTTC	CASSLVLQSEYGYTF
TRBJ1-1	-	16	TRBD1	TRBV15	TGTGCCACCAGCAGAGATCGGGACAGGGCAGACACTGAAGCTTTCTTT	CATSRDRDRADTEAFF
TRBJ2-7	-	12	TRBD2	TRBV27	TGTGCCAGCAGTACAGCGGGAGGCGAGCAGTACTTC	CASSTAGGEQYF
TRBJ2-7	-	12	-	TRBV11-2	TGTGCCAGCAGCTTACCGGGTAACGAGCAGTACTTC	CASSLPGNEQYF
TRBJ2-2	-	12	-	TRBV7-3	TGTGCCAGCAGCTGGACAGCCGGGGAGCTGTTTTTT	CASSWTAGELFF
TRBJ1-2	-	12	TRBD1	TRBV6-5	TGTGCCAGCAGTAGGACAGGGCGCGGCTACACCTTC	CASSRTGRGYTF
TRBJ1-6	-	14	-	TRBV2	TGTGCCAGCAGTGAAATGGGGACTTTTTCACCCCTCCACTTT	CASSEMGTFSPLHF
TRBJ2-7	-	13	-	TRBV19	TGTGCCAGTAGTATCGGGAGCTCCTACGAGCAGTACTTC	CASSIGSSYEQYF
TRBJ1-2	-	17	-	TRBV4-1	TGCGCCAGCAGCCAAGAAAGTGGAGAGACCCTAATCTATGGCTACACCTTC	CASSQESGETLIYGYTF